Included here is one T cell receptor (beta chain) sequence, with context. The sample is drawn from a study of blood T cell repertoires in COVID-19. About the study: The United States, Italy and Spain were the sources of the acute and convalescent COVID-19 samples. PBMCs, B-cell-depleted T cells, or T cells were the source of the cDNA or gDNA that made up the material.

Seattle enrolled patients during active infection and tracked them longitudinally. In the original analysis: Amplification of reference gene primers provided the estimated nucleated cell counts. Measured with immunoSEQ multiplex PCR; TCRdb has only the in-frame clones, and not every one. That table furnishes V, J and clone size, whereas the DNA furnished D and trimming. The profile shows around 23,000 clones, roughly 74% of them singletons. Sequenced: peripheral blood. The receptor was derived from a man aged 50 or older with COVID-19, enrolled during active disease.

For the CDR3, the DNA is TGTGCCAGCAGCTTTGGAGAAAACACTGAAGCTTTCTTT. It encodes CASSFGENTEAFF. V and J are TRBV11-2 and TRBJ1-1; D gene unclear. From germline, CDR1 is SGHAT and CDR2 FQNNGV. V gave up 3 bases and J gave up 2 bases, with 7 bases separating them. The CDR3 length is 13 residues.